These 9 T cell receptor beta chains were all obtained from the same sample, sequenced in a study of identical twins. TCRdb ran MiXCR on the 5' RACE reads and lists one entry per CDR3 protein. Among 1,800,000 or so distinct CDR3 sequences listed, less than 40% were seen once. Specimen: cord blood. These TCRs come from a newborn girl in good health.

This clonotype was detected once. Being one base from a much bigger clone, this may be a read error. This chain links TRBV5-1 with TRBJ2-1; D not certain. CDR1 is SGHRS and CDR2 is YFSETQ in the germline V gene. CDR3 size: 12 residues. The CDR3 DNA reads as TGCGCCAGCAGAGATGCTGGGGATGAGCGGTTCTTC. It encodes CASRDAGDERFF.

In this sample, this clonotype turned up many times. The chain carries TRBV6-1 and TRBJ1-2; D remains ambiguous. The CDR3 runs 14 residues. V lost 1 base and J 4 bases, leaving 10 bases between the germline ends. Germline assignment: CDR1 MNHNS and CDR2 SASEGT. Written as DNA, the CDR3 is TGTGCCAGCAGTGAAGGAGGTGCCCTCTATGGCTACACCTTC. Its protein product is CASSEGGALYGYTF.

This clonotype was seen a few times. The chain joins TRBV4-1 to TRBJ2-3; a possible D gene is TRBD1 (6 bases). V dropped 0 bases and J dropped 0 bases, with 10 bases sitting between them. The CDR3 runs 16 residues. CDR1 and CDR2 (germline): MGHRA, YSYEKL. The DNA of the CDR3 is TGCGCCAGCAGCCAAGATGGGGGCCCTAGCACAGATACGCAGTATTTT. Translation gives CASSQDGGPSTDTQYF.

This clonotype was seen many times. The chain recombines TRBV24-1 with TRBJ2-1; 8 positions match TRBD2. The germline V gene encodes CDR1 KGHDR and CDR2 SFDVKD. Unmatched junction bases numbered 1, after V lost 6 bases and J lost 1 base. The CDR3 consists of 14 residues. CDR3: CATSSGSSYNEQFF. CDR3 coding DNA: TGTGCCACCAGTAGCGGGAGTTCCTACAATGAGCAGTTCTTC.

V and J are TRBV3-1 and TRBJ2-1; D unclear. This CDR3 contains 16 residues. Trimming stripped 0 bases from V and 7 bases from J, with 16 bases between. The germline gives CDR1 LGHDT, CDR2 YNNKEL (reference sequence). The CDR3 reads CASSQEGTMFGNEQFF. DNA for the CDR3: TGTGCCAGCAGCCAAGAGGGTACCATGTTTGGAAATGAGCAGTTCTTC.

V is TRBV28 and J is TRBJ1-5; TRBD1 matches at 9 bases. This CDR3 spans 14 amino acids. V gave up 6 bases and J gave up 6 bases; unmatched junction bases: 6. Germline V gene sequence: CDR1 MDHEN, CDR2 SYDVKM. The CDR3 loop is CASRAGQGGQPQHF. Written as DNA, the CDR3 is TGTGCCAGCAGAGCGGGACAGGGAGGTCAGCCCCAGCATTTT.

V gene TRBV28 combines with J gene TRBJ1-6, with D possibly being TRBD1 (5 bases). Germline V lookup: CDR1 MDHEN, CDR2 SYDVKM. CDR3 length equals 18 residues. Trimming shortened V by 6 bases and J by 0 bases, and 18 bases separated the two germline ends. This CDR3 reads CASSPLGTRSSYNSPLHF. CDR3 nucleotides: TGTGCCAGCAGCCCTCTGGGGACCCGGAGCTCCTATAATTCACCCCTCCACTTT.

This clonotype showed up just a few times. The V gene is TRBV20-1, the J gene TRBJ2-3; D tentatively fits TRBD1 or TRBD2 (5 bases each). Per germline, CDR1 DFQATT and CDR2 SNEGSKA (reference sequence). CDR3 length: 15 amino acids. Between the trimmed V and J ends, which lost 3 bases and 2 bases, there was a span of 15 bases. The CDR3 sequence: CSASPGRVHTDTQYF. In nucleotides, the CDR3 is TGCAGTGCTAGTCCAGGGAGAGTTCACACAGATACGCAGTATTTT.

V usage is TRBV20-1 and J usage is TRBJ1-2; TRBD1 matches 7 bases. Trimming removed 2 bases from V and 7 bases from J; junction bases left unmatched: 13. Germline V lookup: CDR1 DFQATT, CDR2 SNEGSKA (reference sequence). The CDR3 is made up of 15 amino acids. CDR3 sequence reads: CSARIYSSQGFGYTF. Written as DNA, the CDR3 is TGCAGTGCTAGAATTTATTCATCACAGGGGTTTGGCTACACCTTC.